The rows below give T cell receptor beta chains drawn from one sample of a study of T-cell memory formation after mild COVID-19. TCRdb fed the 5' RACE reads into MiXCR, producing one record per CDR3 protein. The sample consists of 150,000 to 200,000 distinct CDR3 sequences, 25% to 40% of them appearing once. The material sequenced was PBMCs or a T cell subset sorted from them (not recorded which). These receptors all stem from an adult woman who had mild COVID-19 (a few samples of this study predate the infection). Cell type and time point are not known. The CDR3 runs from the conserved cysteine through the conserved F or W. D genes are given only for firm matches. Where a row states a size, it is once, few, many or the class of an expanded clone; other rows omit it.

J	D	V	size	CDR3	DNA
TRBJ2-7	NA	TRBV5-1	NA	CASSLKSGSFYEQYF	TGCGCCAGCAGCTTGAAATCGGGCAGCTTCTACGAGCAGTACTTC
TRBJ2-1	NA	TRBV7-9	few	CGAGRLYNEQFF	TGTGGGGCCGGGCGGTTATACAATGAGCAGTTCTTC
TRBJ2-3	TRBD2	TRBV7-9	NA	CASSPGLAVSTDTQYF	TGTGCCAGCAGTCCGGGACTAGCGGTTAGCACAGATACGCAGTATTTT
TRBJ2-7	NA	TRBV5-1	NA	CASSLVQGGTYEQYF	TGCGCCAGCAGCTTGGTTCAGGGGGGAACCTACGAGCAGTACTTC
TRBJ2-4	NA	TRBV3-1	few	CASSPGPLAKNIQYF	TGTGCCAGCAGCCCGGGACCTCTAGCCAAAAACATTCAGTACTTC
TRBJ2-7	NA	TRBV5-8	NA	CASSLGESIYEQYF	TGTGCCAGCAGCTTGGGGGAGTCAATCTACGAGCAGTACTTC
TRBJ2-3	NA	TRBV5-1	few	CASSLGADTTDTQYF	TGCGCCAGCAGCTTGGGCGCGGATACCACAGATACGCAGTATTTT
TRBJ2-3	TRBD2	TRBV27	NA	CASSLGTSGRASADTQYF	TGTGCCAGCAGTCTTGGGACTAGCGGGAGGGCCTCCGCAGATACGCAGTATTTT
TRBJ2-5	NA	TRBV6-6	NA	CASSYPQATLETQYF	TGTGCCAGCAGTTACCCCCAGGCAACTCTGGAGACCCAGTACTTC
TRBJ1-6	NA	TRBV5-5	NA	CASSMTPTTYNSPLHF	TGTGCCAGCAGCATGACACCTACCACTTATAATTCACCCCTCCACTTT
TRBJ1-2	TRBD1	TRBV5-1	few	CASSLGTDVSYYGYTF	TGCGCCAGCAGCTTAGGGACAGATGTTTCGTACTATGGCTACACCTTC
TRBJ2-3	TRBD1	TRBV7-9	NA	CASNTRDRTTDTQYF	TGTGCCAGCAACACACGGGACAGGACTACAGATACGCAGTATTTT
TRBJ2-7	NA	TRBV4-1	NA	CASSQVVSYEQYF	TGCGCCAGCAGCCAAGTGGTCTCCTACGAGCAGTACTTC
TRBJ2-7	NA	TRBV5-1	few	CASRQKGGPYEQYF	TGCGCCAGCAGGCAAAAGGGTGGACCCTACGAGCAGTACTTC